A selection of T cell receptor beta chains follows, all from one sample in a study of graft-versus-host responses after intestinal transplantation. Measured with immunoSEQ multiplex PCR; TCRdb has only the in-frame clones, and not every one. Of roughly 14,000 clones in the sample, 25% to 30% are singletons; the top ten hold 3% to 4%. Sequencing used alloreactive CD4+ T cells from a mixed lymphocyte reaction culture, obtained before intestinal transplant. The receptor source for this set is a human patient who received an intestinal transplant. CDR3s include the opening cysteine and the closing phenylalanine or tryptophan. A D gene is named only where the DNA matches it firmly. Size is omitted from some rows. Given values are once, few, many or a class for expanded clones.

D	size	V	J	CDR3	DNA
NA	NA	TRBV6-5	TRBJ2-5	CASRLAQRAETQYF	TGTGCCAGCAGGCTGGCTCAACGGGCTGAGACCCAGTACTTC
NA	NA	TRBV11-2	TRBJ1-1	CASSLYNRPNTEAFF	TGTGCCAGCAGCTTATATAATAGGCCGAACACTGAAGCTTTCTTT
NA	NA	TRBV7-2	TRBJ1-2	CASSLALTVSNYGYTF	TGTGCCAGCAGCTTAGCGCTGACGGTTTCTAACTATGGCTACACCTTC
NA	NA	TRBV5-6	TRBJ2-7	CASSLGVKGEGYEQYF	TGTGCCAGCAGCTTAGGAGTGAAGGGGGAGGGTTACGAGCAGTACTTC
TRBD1	NA	TRBV7-2	TRBJ1-2	CASRDRSRANYGYTF	TGTGCCAGCAGGGACAGGTCCAGGGCTAACTATGGCTACACCTTC
NA	NA	TRBV6-6	TRBJ2-1	CASSYGPLNEQFF	TGTGCCAGCAGTTATGGGCCCCTCAATGAGCAGTTCTTC
NA	NA	TRBV6-5	TRBJ2-4	CASRTGTAKKNIQYF	TGTGCCAGCAGGACCGGGACCGCCAAGAAAAACATTCAGTACTTC
NA	NA	TRBV14	TRBJ2-1	CASSPRTVYNEQFF	TGTGCCAGCAGCCCGAGGACGGTCTACAATGAGCAGTTCTTC
TRBD1	NA	TRBV10-3	TRBJ1-2	CAISRGIEWGYTF	TGTGCCATCAGCAGGGGGATAGAATGGGGCTACACCTTC
TRBD2	NA	TRBV27	TRBJ2-7	CASSFIGTSVSYEQYF	TGTGCCAGCAGTTTCATAGGGACTAGCGTCTCCTACGAGCAGTACTTC
NA	NA	TRBV5-3	TRBJ2-7	CASSLGHSYEQYF	TGTGCCAGCAGCTTGGGACACTCCTACGAGCAGTACTTC
TRBD1	few	TRBV9	TRBJ1-2	CASSVGQGDYGYTF	TGTGCCAGCAGCGTAGGACAGGGCGACTATGGCTACACCTTC